The 13 T cell receptor beta chains given below trace back to one sample, sequenced in a study of identical twins. Each CDR3 protein gets one entry after TCRdb re-called the 5' RACE reads with MiXCR. The sample has 430,000 or so distinct CDR3 sequences, less than 25% seen once. The sample also formed part of further work on T cells expressing NK-cell markers.

Sequences were obtained from CD4+ T cells sorted from blood. These receptor sequences come from a woman between 18 and 29 years old in good health.

The V gene is TRBV15, the J gene TRBJ2-7; possibly TRBD2 for D (6 bases). CDR1 and CDR2 from the germline V gene are LNHNV and YYDKDF (reference sequence). The length of the CDR3 is 15 residues. Trimming cost V 0 bases and J 5 bases, with 14 bases left between them. CDR3 nucleotides: TGTGCCACCAGCAGAGATAATGGAAAGCGGGACGAGCAGTACTTC. It specifies CATSRDNGKRDEQYF.

This clonotype was seen more than once but under ten times. V usage is TRBV6-2 or TRBV6-3 and J usage is TRBJ1-1; 9 bases line up with TRBD1. Germline CDR1 is MNHEY and CDR2 is SVGEGT. The CDR3 has 12 amino acids. Losses at the gene ends were 10 bases for V and 5 bases for J; bases not matched to a gene: 5. This CDR3 is CAKGQGKTEAFF. In DNA, the CDR3 is TGTGCCAAAGGACAGGGGAAGACTGAAGCTTTCTTT.

This clonotype was observed a handful of times. The chain has TRBV7-8 and TRBJ1-2; 7 bases match TRBD1. Germline V gene lookup returns CDR1 SGHVS and CDR2 FQNEAQ. The CDR3 spans 15 residues. With V trimmed by 2 bases and J by 4 bases, 7 bases remained unmatched. The CDR3 bases are TGTGCCAGCAGCTTAAGACAGGGACCGCTCTATGGCTACACCTTC. Translated: CASSLRQGPLYGYTF.

The chain uses TRBV20-1 and TRBJ1-1; 10 bases are a match to TRBD1. The CDR3 totals 15 residues. Germline V gene data show CDR1 as DFQATT and CDR2 as SNEGSKA (reference sequence). The junction had 9 bases not matched to a gene; V was cut back by 5 bases and J by 3 bases. CDR3 region: CSAGDRGIVDTEAFF. The CDR3 DNA is TGCAGTGCTGGGGACAGGGGTATAGTAGACACTGAAGCTTTCTTT.

J is TRBJ1-1 and V is TRBV12-3 or TRBV12-4; D not resolved. The CDR3 contains 12 residues. Trimming shortened V by 4 bases and J by 6 bases, and 9 bases separated the two germline ends. For the CDR3, the DNA is TGTGCCAGCAGTTCTGGGTGGGCTGAAGCTTTCTTT. It encodes CASSSGWAEAFF.

A few counts support this clonotype. The rearrangement joins TRBV6-2 or TRBV6-3 to TRBJ2-4; tentatively, D is TRBD2 (6 bases). CDR1 is MNHEY, CDR2 SVGEGT, per germline. The CDR3 extends over 16 amino acids. Trimming shortened V by 8 bases and J by 5 bases, and 22 bases separated the two germline ends. CDR3 coding DNA: TGTGCCAGCGCCCGCGGGACGGACGTTCGGCAAAACATTCAGTACTTC. Protein sequence: CASARGTDVRQNIQYF.

CDR3: CASSLAGLRGYGYTF. The DNA for the CDR3 is TGCGCCAGCAGCTTGGCTGGGCTCCGGGGCTATGGCTACACCTTC. The chain has TRBV5-1 and TRBJ1-2; no clear D. V dropped 0 bases and J dropped 4 bases, with 13 bases sitting between them. Germline CDR1 is SGHRS and CDR2 is YFSETQ. The CDR3 contains 15 residues.

In its sample, this clonotype was seen a few times. The chain combines TRBV5-1 with TRBJ1-1; tentative D call: TRBD1 (5 bases). The CDR3 contains 16 residues. CDR1 is SGHRS, CDR2 YFSETQ, per germline. The V gene lost 4 bases and the J gene lost 6 bases, with 22 bases spanning the gap. The CDR3 reads CASSLTQPLRGAEAFF. Here the CDR3 DNA reads TGCGCCAGCAGCCTTACCCAACCTCTCCGAGGGGCTGAAGCTTTCTTT.

V gene TRBV29-1 combines with J gene TRBJ1-2; 10 bases agree with TRBD1. The length of the CDR3 is 13 residues. Looked up from germline, CDR1 is SQVTM and CDR2 is ANQGSEA. The V segment lost 7 bases and the J segment 3 bases; nucleotides outside the gene matches: 5. The CDR3 sequence is CSAGQGVDYGYTF. The CDR3 coding sequence is TGCAGCGCCGGACAGGGGGTCGACTATGGCTACACCTTC.

This chain links TRBV10-2 with TRBJ2-3; 11 bases line up with TRBD2. There are 15 residues in the CDR3. Trimming removed 10 bases from V and 1 base from J; junction bases left unmatched: 7. CDR1 and CDR2 from the germline V gene are WSHSY and SAAADI. CDR3 loop: CAITSGSLRTDTQYF. CDR3 bases: TGCGCCATCACTAGCGGGAGTCTACGCACAGATACGCAGTATTTT.

V gene TRBV6-1 combines with J gene TRBJ2-7; D is uncertain. This CDR3 contains 15 residues. CDR1 is MNHNS, CDR2 SASEGT, per germline. Trimming cost V 6 bases and J 0 bases, with 15 bases left between them. The CDR3 nucleotides read TGTGCCAGCAGACCAAACAGAGTAAGCTCCTACGAGCAGTACTTC. Translating it yields CASRPNRVSSYEQYF.

The genes are TRBV24-1 and TRBJ2-2, with 7 bases lining up with TRBD1. V trimming: 9 bases; J trimming: 3 bases; junction bases outside the gene matches: 12. This CDR3 comprises 16 residues. Germline CDR1 KGHDR, CDR2 SFDVKD. The CDR3 protein is CATWDSPTSHTGELFF. CDR3 nucleotide sequence: TGTGCCACCTGGGACAGCCCGACGTCACACACCGGGGAGCTGTTTTTT.

The chain employs TRBV5-6 and TRBJ1-1; a weak D match, TRBD1 (6 bases). V was pared by 6 bases and J by 6 bases, with 18 bases between. The CDR3 has 14 residues. CDR1 and CDR2 from the germline V gene are SGHDT and YYEEEE. CDR3 DNA: TGTGCCAGCATTTCCAGGGGAACTAAAGCTGAAGCTTTCTTT. Residues: CASISRGTKAEAFF.